One sample yielded the 21 T cell receptor beta chains listed below, sequenced in a study of T cell responses to AZD1222 COVID-19 vaccine. TCRdb's table, derived via immunoSEQ multiplex PCR, lists solely in-frame clones and lacks some. The table has about 110,000 clones, about nine tenths seen once. Sequencing used peripheral blood, obtained on day 0 of AZD1222 vaccination. Receptor source: an adult in good health.

The V gene is TRBV6-5, the J gene TRBJ2-5; D gene unclear. V shed 2 bases and J shed 2 bases, with 6 bases lying between them. The CDR3 is made up of 13 amino acids. Germline V lookup: CDR1 MNHEY, CDR2 SVGAGI. For the CDR3, the DNA is TGTGCCAGCAGTTACCAAGGGCAAGAGACCCAGTACTTC. It specifies CASSYQGQETQYF.

The CDR3 nucleotides read TGTGCCAGCAGTTACGCTGGGACTCACACAGATACGCAGTATTTT. Translation: CASSYAGTHTDTQYF. This sequence joins TRBV6-6 and TRBJ2-3, with TRBD2 as a possible D gene (6 bases). CDR1 is MNHNY, CDR2 SVGAGI, per germline (reference sequence). CDR3 size: 15 residues. Trimming stripped 2 bases from V and 2 bases from J, with 11 bases between.

Note on this clone: One junction end does not reproduce the germline sequence, and a read error may be involved. V gene TRBV28 combines with J gene TRBJ1-2, with D tentatively TRBD1 (5 bases). This CDR3 has 13 residues. From germline, CDR1 is MDHEN and CDR2 SYDVKM. The CDR3 nucleotides are TGTGCCAGCAGCCCCGGGGGGTCCGAAAGCTCTCCATTC. Translating gives CASSPGGSESSPF.

The rearrangement uses TRBV19 and TRBJ1-2; tentatively, D is TRBD1 (5 bases). The CDR3 runs to 14 residues. Deletions cut 3 bases from V and 4 bases from J, with 12 bases between. CDR1 is LNHDA, CDR2 SQIVND, per germline (reference sequence). The CDR3 DNA sequence: TGTGCCAGTAGTATGAGGGACTTCCGCTATGGCTACACCTTC. Its protein product is CASSMRDFRYGYTF.

V gene TRBV5-1 combines with J gene TRBJ2-5; D possibly corresponds to TRBD1 (5 bases). This CDR3 is built from 14 residues. The germline CDR1 and CDR2 sequences are SGHRS and YFSETQ. The V end lost 1 base, the J end lost 2 bases, and 9 bases lay between the germline ends. The DNA for the CDR3 is TGCGCCAGCAGCTTGCTTCCAGGGCAAGAGACCCAGTACTTC. It translates to CASSLLPGQETQYF. Filled out from reference TRBV5-1 and TRBJ2-5, the complete variable domain reads KAGVTQTPRYLIKTRGQQVTLSCSPISGHRSVSWYQQTPGQGLQFLFEYFSETQRNKGNFPGRFSGRQFSNSRSEMNVSTLELGDSALYLCASSLLPGQETQYFGPGTRLLVL.

This chain uses TRBV5-5 with TRBJ1-6, with D tentatively TRBD1 (6 bases). V was trimmed by 0 bases and J by 3 bases, leaving 13 bases between them. This CDR3 is 17 amino acids long. Germline V gene data show CDR1 as SGHKS and CDR2 as YYEKEE (reference sequence). The CDR3 bases are TGTGCCAGCAGCTTGGCCCGGAGGGGGGGCTATAATTCACCCCTCCACTTT. Translation gives CASSLARRGGYNSPLHF.

The rearrangement links TRBV28 to TRBJ2-3; 10 bases line up with TRBD1. This CDR3 has 15 residues. From germline, CDR1 is MDHEN and CDR2 SYDVKM. V trimming: 6 bases; J trimming: 0 bases; junction bases outside the gene matches: 3. CDR3 region: CASRGTGASTDTQYF. The DNA of the CDR3 is TGTGCCAGCAGGGGGACAGGGGCTAGCACAGATACGCAGTATTTT.

The CDR3 DNA reads as TGTGCCAGCAGCGAGGGGGGGGCTTCATACAATGAGCAGTTCTTC. It specifies CASSEGGASYNEQFF. This sequence joins TRBV11-3 and TRBJ2-1, with D possibly TRBD2 on 7 matching bases. This CDR3 is built from 15 residues. The germline gives CDR1 SGHNT, CDR2 YENEEA. Trimming pared 5 bases from V and 4 bases from J, leaving 15 bases between.

The count of this clone is one. The chain recombines TRBV2 with TRBJ1-1, with TRBD1 matching 7 bases. In germline, CDR1 is SNHLY, CDR2 FYNNEI. With 6 bases clipped from V and 1 base from J, the junction kept 11 bases outside the gene matches. CDR3 length: 16 amino acids. Here the CDR3 DNA reads TGTGCCAGCAGGGGACAGAGAACACCGTCGAACACTGAAGCTTTCTTT. Translated: CASRGQRTPSNTEAFF.

The V and J genes are TRBV2 and TRBJ1-2, with a weak D call TRBD1 (6 bases). Germline loops: CDR1 SNHLY, CDR2 FYNNEI. V dropped 1 base and J dropped 6 bases, with 18 bases sitting between them. The CDR3 runs to 16 residues. This CDR3 is CASSEEGTTPRDGYTF. CDR3 coding DNA: TGTGCCAGCAGTGAAGAGGGGACAACTCCAAGAGATGGCTACACCTTC.

The chain recombines TRBV27 with TRBJ2-7; a possible D gene is TRBD2 (7 bases). V lost 6 bases and J lost 2, with 11 bases in between. The CDR3 has 13 residues. The germline gives CDR1 MNHEY, CDR2 SMNVEV (reference sequence). The CDR3 loop reads CASRGGAAYEQYF. As DNA, the CDR3 is TGTGCCAGCAGGGGGGGGGCTGCCTACGAGCAGTACTTC.

The chain has TRBV3-1 (or the pseudogene TRBV3-2) and TRBJ1-6; D is unresolved. The CDR3 has 15 residues. The germline gives CDR1 LGHDT, CDR2 YNNKEL (reference sequence). Trimming cost V 1 base and J 6 bases, with 10 bases left between them. The CDR3 DNA reads as TGTGCCAGCAGCCAAGTATTCACCACTAATTCACCCCTCCACTTT. Translation gives CASSQVFTTNSPLHF.

This clone has only one observation. The chain is built from TRBV28 and TRBJ2-7; D ambiguous. Deletions cut 6 bases from V and 4 bases from J, with 13 bases between. Germline V gives CDR1 MDHEN, CDR2 SYDVKM. This CDR3 spans 13 amino acids. CDR3: CASRSPEIYEQYF. The CDR3, as DNA: TGTGCCAGCAGATCGCCAGAGATTTACGAGCAGTACTTC.

The table lists this clone with a few counts. The chain carries TRBV19 and TRBJ2-5, with 8 bases lining up with TRBD2. The CDR3 contains 14 residues. The germline CDR1 and CDR2 sequences are LNHDA and SQIVND (reference sequence). Trimming cost V 4 bases and J 2 bases; bases outside gene matches: 3. The DNA of the CDR3 is TGTGCCAGTAGTACGACGGGGGGGCAAGAGACCCAGTACTTC. Residues: CASSTTGGQETQYF. The full variable domain, completed using reference TRBV19 and TRBJ2-5, is DGGITQSPKYLFRKEGQNVTLSCEQNLNHDAMYWYRQDPGQGLRLIYYSQIVNDFQKGDIAEGYSVSREKKESFPLTVTSAQKNPTAFYLCASSTTGGQETQYFGPGTRLLVL.

The genes are TRBV7-3 and TRBJ2-5; D not resolved. The CDR3 covers 15 residues. Germline-derived CDR1 and CDR2 are SGHTA and FQGTGA. V lost 5 bases and J lost 7, with 20 bases in between. Here the CDR3 DNA reads TGTGCCAGCAGCCCCCGGGTAGCCCCTTATTTGACCCAGTACTTC. Encoded protein: CASSPRVAPYLTQYF.

This clone was picked up one time. The CDR3 spells CASSQGSGRAINEQFF. The CDR3 nucleotides read TGTGCCAGCAGCCAAGGAAGCGGGAGGGCCATTAATGAGCAGTTCTTC. The chain employs TRBV3-1 (or the pseudogene TRBV3-2) and TRBJ2-1, with TRBD2 identical over 10 bases. Germline CDR1 reads LGHDT; CDR2 reads YNNKEL (reference sequence). The CDR3 spans 16 residues. Trimming at V came to 1 base and at J to 7 bases, leaving 7 bases not matched to a gene.

V is TRBV9 and J is TRBJ2-1; 8 bases line up with TRBD2. This CDR3 spans 18 amino acids. J lost 8 bases, V lost 0 bases, and 16 bases had no gene match. Germline assignment: CDR1 SGDLS and CDR2 YYNGEE. The CDR3 sequence is CASSVVPLKGTRSDEQFF. The CDR3 DNA reads as TGTGCCAGCAGCGTAGTTCCCCTTAAAGGGACTAGGTCCGATGAGCAGTTCTTC.

The chain joins TRBV10-2 to TRBJ2-1; possible D gene TRBD2, 6 bases. The V gene's germline CDR1 is WSHSY and CDR2 SAAADI. The germline V and J ends were trimmed by 7 bases and 7 bases, with 17 bases remaining between them. This CDR3 region has 14 residues. The CDR3 DNA reads TGCGCCAGCATCGGAGGGTCACAAGGGAATGAGCAGTTCTTC. Its translation: CASIGGSQGNEQFF.

V gene TRBV2 combines with J gene TRBJ1-4; D remains unclear. This CDR3 has 10 residues. Germline V gene data show CDR1 as SNHLY and CDR2 as FYNNEI. The germline V and J ends were trimmed by 8 bases and 8 bases, with 6 bases remaining between them. DNA of the CDR3: TGTGCCAGCCAACAGGAAAAACTGTTTTTT. It translates to CASQQEKLFF.

The J gene is TRBJ1-6, the V gene TRBV7-2; D remains unclear. Germline CDR1 and CDR2: SGHTA and FQGNSA. V was cut by 1 base and J by 9 bases, with 16 bases left in between. The CDR3 sequence is 16 residues long. CDR3 nucleotide sequence: TGTGCCAGCAGCTTAGGGCCGGGCCGGACGAGTTCACCCCTCCACTTT. Its translation: CASSLGPGRTSSPLHF.

The J gene is TRBJ2-3, the V gene TRBV5-4, with unresolved D. This CDR3 has 13 amino acids. Trimming stripped 0 bases from V and 4 bases from J, with 6 bases between. Germline CDR1 and CDR2: SGHNT and YYREEE (reference sequence). DNA for the CDR3: TGTGCCAGCAGCTTGGATGGGCCAGATACGCAGTATTTT. Its translation: CASSLDGPDTQYF.